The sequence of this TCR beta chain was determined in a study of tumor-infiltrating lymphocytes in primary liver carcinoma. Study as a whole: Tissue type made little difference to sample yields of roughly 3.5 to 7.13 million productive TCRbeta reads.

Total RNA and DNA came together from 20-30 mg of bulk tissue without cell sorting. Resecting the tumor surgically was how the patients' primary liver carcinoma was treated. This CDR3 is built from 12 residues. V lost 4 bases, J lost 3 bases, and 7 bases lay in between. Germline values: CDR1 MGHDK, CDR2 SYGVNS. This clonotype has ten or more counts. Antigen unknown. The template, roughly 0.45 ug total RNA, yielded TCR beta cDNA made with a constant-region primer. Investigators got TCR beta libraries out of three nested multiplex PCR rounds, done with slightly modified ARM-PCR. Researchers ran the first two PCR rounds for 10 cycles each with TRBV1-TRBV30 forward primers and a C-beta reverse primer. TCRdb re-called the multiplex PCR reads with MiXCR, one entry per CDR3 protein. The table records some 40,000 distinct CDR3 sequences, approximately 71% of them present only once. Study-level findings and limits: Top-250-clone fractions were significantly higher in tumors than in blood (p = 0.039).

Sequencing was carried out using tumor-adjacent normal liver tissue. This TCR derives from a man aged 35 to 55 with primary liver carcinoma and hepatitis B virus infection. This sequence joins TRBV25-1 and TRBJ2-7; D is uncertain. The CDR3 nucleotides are TGTGCCAGCAGTGCGGGCTTCTACGAGCAGTACTTC. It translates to CASSAGFYEQYF.